This T cell receptor (beta chain) comes out of a study of shared clonotypes between healthy human individuals. Study background: There were three CD4 naive, three CD4 memory, two CD8 naive and one CD8 memory plates per donor. General study findings and limits: Generation probability values for non-shared clonotypes were lower than those for clonotypes shared by all four donors. Rarefaction showed that sequencing of sorted subsets was incomplete (despite large depth).

As regards this clone: The antigen remains undetermined.

Clones were sequenced by immunoSEQ multiplex PCR, and TCRdb holds only the in-frame ones, with some missing. Among some 1,100,000 clones, roughly 74% were seen once, and the ten largest hold 0.52%. Memory CD4+ cells were the fraction left after CD45RA+ naive selection. With 5 bases removed from V and 2 bases from J, the gap between germline ends came to 6 bases. Germline V lookup: CDR1 MDHEN, CDR2 SYDVKM. CDR3 length: 13 residues. Sequencing was performed on memory CD4+ T cells from PBMCs. Subset specified: CD45RA-negative fraction. The receptor was isolated from a man aged 18 to 29 in good health. Some clones in this sample may be carry-over from other donors' samples. The chain uses TRBV28 and TRBJ2-2; D remains ambiguous. Written as DNA, the CDR3 is TGTGCCAGCAGTGGAGCAAACACCGGGGAGCTGTTTTTT. Its protein product is CASSGANTGELFF.